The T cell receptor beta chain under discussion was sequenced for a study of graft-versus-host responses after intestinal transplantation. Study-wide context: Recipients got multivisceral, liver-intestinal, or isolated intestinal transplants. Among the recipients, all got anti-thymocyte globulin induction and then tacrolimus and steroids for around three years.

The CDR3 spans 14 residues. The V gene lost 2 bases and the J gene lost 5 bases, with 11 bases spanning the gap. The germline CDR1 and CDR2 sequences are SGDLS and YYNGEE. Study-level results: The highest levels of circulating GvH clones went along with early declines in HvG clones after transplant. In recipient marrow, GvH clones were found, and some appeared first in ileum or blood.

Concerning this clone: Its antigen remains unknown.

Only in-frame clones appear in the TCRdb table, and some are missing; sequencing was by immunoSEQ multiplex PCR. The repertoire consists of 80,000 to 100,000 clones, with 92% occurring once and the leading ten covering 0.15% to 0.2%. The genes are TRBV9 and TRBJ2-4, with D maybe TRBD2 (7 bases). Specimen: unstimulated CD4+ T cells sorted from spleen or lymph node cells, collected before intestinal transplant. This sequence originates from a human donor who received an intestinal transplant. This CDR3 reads CASSVGGAENIQYF. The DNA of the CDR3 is TGTGCCAGCAGCGTGGGGGGGGCCGAAAACATTCAGTACTTC.